This T cell receptor beta chain was found in a study of metastatic and nonmetastatic thyroid tumors. Study overall: Comparison of repertoires was carried out across blood and tumor or nodule tissue from malignant and benign thyroid patients.

Prior to thyroid surgery, none of the patients had received any treatment. This CDR3 has 11 amino acids. Germline V CDR1 and CDR2: SQVTM, ANQGSEA. TCRdb re-called the PCR reads with MiXCR. The sample yields over 20,000 clones, approximately 30% seen once. Study outcomes and limitations: The reported finding was significantly higher TCR beta diversity in malignant thyroid tumors relative to benign nodules, in blood and tumor.

This clone has just a few counts. Its antigen is not identified. Since a much larger clone is just one base distant, this may be a read error. The clonotype comes from a female donor with papillary thyroid cancer or a benign thyroid nodule (not recorded which). Some clones in this sample may be carry-over from other donors' samples. V and J are TRBV29-1 and TRBJ2-7; D possibly corresponds to TRBD1 (5 bases). The specimen sequenced was blood. The CDR3 protein is CSVAQGYEQHF. The CDR3, as DNA: TGCAGCGTTGCCCAGGGCTACGAGCAGCACTTC.